This T cell receptor beta chain originates from a study of radiation and T cells in renal cell carcinoma. Repertoires were generated with immunoSEQ multiplex PCR, while TCRdb's copy carries only in-frame clones and drops some. The sample contains over 85,000 clones, about 82% of which appear only once. The sample's time point: blood 4 weeks post-SBRT, at nephrectomy. Treatment meaning: 15 Gy SBRT to primary tumor, nephrectomy 4 weeks later. The receptor was isolated from a man aged 45-60 years with renal cell carcinoma. This sample comprised blood, obtained from a patient whose treatment included radiotherapy and nephrectomy.

The CDR3 loop reads CASMGDRVGTYEQYF. The CDR3 nucleotides read TGTGCCAGCATGGGGGACAGGGTCGGGACCTACGAGCAGTACTTC. The chain combines TRBV2 with TRBJ2-7; TRBD1 agrees at 9 bases. V lost 7 bases, J lost 2 bases, and 9 bases stayed unmatched. This CDR3 contains 15 residues. Per germline, CDR1 SNHLY and CDR2 FYNNEI. The variable domain in full, completed from reference TRBV2 and TRBJ2-7, reads EPEVTQTPSHQVTQMGQEVILRCVPISNHLYFYWYRQILGQKVEFLVSFYNNEISEKSEIFDDQFSVERPDGSNFTLKIRSTKLEDSAMYFCASMGDRVGTYEQYFGPGTRLTVT.